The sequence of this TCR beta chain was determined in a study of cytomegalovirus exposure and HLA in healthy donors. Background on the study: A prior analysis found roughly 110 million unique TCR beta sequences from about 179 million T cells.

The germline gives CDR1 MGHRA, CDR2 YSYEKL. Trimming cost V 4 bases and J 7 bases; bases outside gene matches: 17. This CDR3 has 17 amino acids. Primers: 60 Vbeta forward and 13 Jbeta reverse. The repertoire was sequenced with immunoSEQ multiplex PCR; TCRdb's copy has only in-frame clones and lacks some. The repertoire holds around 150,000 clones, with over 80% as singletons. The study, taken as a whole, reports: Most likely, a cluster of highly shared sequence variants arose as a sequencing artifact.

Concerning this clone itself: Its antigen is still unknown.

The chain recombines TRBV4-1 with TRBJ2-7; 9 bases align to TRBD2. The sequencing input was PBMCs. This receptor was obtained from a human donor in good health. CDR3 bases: TGCGCCAGCAGCCCGCTCCCTAGCGGGGTCCTACTATCAGAGCAGTACTTC. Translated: CASSPLPSGVLLSEQYF.